The 2 T cell receptor beta chains given below trace back to one sample, sequenced in a study of T cell repertoires in aging, cancer and after chemotherapy. Multiplex touch-down PCR with TRB-A/B primers amplified rearranged V-D-J TRB sequences. TCRdb ran MiXCR on the multiplex PCR reads and lists one entry per CDR3 protein. The top ten clones hold around 3% of a sample with some 9,000 distinct CDR3 sequences, around a quarter of them seen once. TCR beta rearrangements were amplified from peripheral blood genomic DNA. Source material: blood. All receptors derive from a human donor in good health.

The V call is TRBV6-5, the J call TRBJ2-1; the D gene is possibly TRBD1 (5 bases). Germline loops: CDR1 MNHEY, CDR2 SVGAGI. This CDR3 has 11 amino acids. Trimming cost V 5 bases and J 10 bases, with 9 bases left between them. The CDR3 nucleotides read TGTGCCAGCAGTCAGGGCCGAGAGCAGTTCTTC. Translated, it gives CASSQGREQFF.

The rearrangement joins TRBV4-3 to TRBJ1-1; D remains ambiguous. This CDR3 has 14 amino acids. Germline assignment: CDR1 LGHNA and CDR2 YSLEER. The V end was cut by 1 base, the J end by 4 bases, with 10 bases between. CDR3 bases: TGCGCCAGCAGCCAAGTCCGGGCGGGCACTGAAGCTTTCTTT. This gives the protein CASSQVRAGTEAFF.